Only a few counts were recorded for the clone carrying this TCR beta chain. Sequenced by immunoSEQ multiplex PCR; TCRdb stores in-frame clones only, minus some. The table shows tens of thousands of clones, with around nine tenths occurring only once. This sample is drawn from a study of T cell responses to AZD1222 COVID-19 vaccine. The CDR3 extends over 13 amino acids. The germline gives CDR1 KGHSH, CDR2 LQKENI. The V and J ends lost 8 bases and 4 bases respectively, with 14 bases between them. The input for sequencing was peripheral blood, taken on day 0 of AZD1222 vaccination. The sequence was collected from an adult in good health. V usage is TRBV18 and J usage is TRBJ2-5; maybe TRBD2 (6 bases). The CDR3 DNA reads TGTGCCAGCCACGGGGCCGGGAGAGAGACCCAGTACTTC. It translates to CASHGAGRETQYF. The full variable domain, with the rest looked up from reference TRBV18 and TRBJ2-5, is NAGVMQNPRHLVRRRGQEARLRCSPMKGHSHVYWYRQLPEEGLKFMVYLQKENIIDESGMPKERFSAEFPKEGPSILRIQQVVRGDSAAYFCASHGAGRETQYFGPGTRLLVL.